Described below is a single TCR beta chain sequence and its context. This record comes from a study of patients and donors after allogeneic stem cell transplantation. TCRdb used MiXCR to reprocess the RT-PCR reads, holding one entry per CDR3 protein. The sample lists roughly 940,000 distinct CDR3 sequences, around 17% occurring once. Looked up from germline, CDR1 is MNHEY and CDR2 is SVGEGT. This CDR3 spans 17 amino acids. Trimming removed 2 bases from V and 6 bases from J, with 21 bases in between. V gene TRBV6-2 or TRBV6-3 combines with J gene TRBJ2-3; possibly TRBD2 for D (6 bases). Sequenced: blood, either unsorted or a sorted T cell fraction (not recorded which). The receptor was isolated from a human donor who was either an allogeneic HSCT recipient or a stem cell or donor lymphocyte infusion donor (not recorded which). It is not recorded whose cells these are; they may come from a transplant donor. CDR3 loop: CASSYGPYRPGGDTQYF. The CDR3, as DNA: TGTGCCAGCAGTTACGGCCCGTATCGACCCGGAGGGGATACGCAGTATTTT.